This T cell receptor beta chain was sequenced in a study of blood T cells in healthy people across ages (dated by TCRdb to between 2014 and 2017). Broadly, across the study: In model experiments, roughly one uniquely barcoded TCR beta cDNA molecule per two T cells was captured by template switching. Age-related changes in TCR beta repertoire diversity were measured in the study by deep sequencing normalized with unique cDNA molecular identifiers. Two additional independent replicas of 1 million unique cDNA reads from the same blood draw were analyzed for two donors (one aged 18 to 29 and one aged 80 or older). The donors were divided into four age groups: young (average around 15 years), middle-aged (approximately 41), aged (approximately 62) and long-lived (82). To avoid experimental bias, donors of different ages were randomly spread across the sequencing lanes.

General conclusions and limits of the study: Estimates of total diversity based on one million sequenced T cells were considered lower bounds and underestimates. Since profiling was done on bulk unsorted PBMCs, naive and antigen-experienced compartments could not be conclusively compared. The percentage of naive T cells measured by flow cytometry correlated strongly with observed TCR beta diversity. As age increased, observed TCR beta diversity per million T cells dropped in a roughly linear way, and a significant reduction was already evident by age about 40. Compared with the aged group, more naive CD4+ T cells, fewer expanded clones and increased TCR diversity were shown by the long-lived group, suggesting age selection. The CMV infection status of donors was not known, potentially confounding age-related changes in expanded clonotypes.

The approximately 40 donors, aged about 6 to 95 years, were systemically healthy Caucasian individuals from Russia. Ten milliliters of peripheral blood were drawn from each donor into EDTA-treated Vacutainer tubes. PBMCs were isolated by Ficoll-Paque density-gradient centrifugation, with at least 6 million obtained per sample. Trizol reagent was used to extract total RNA from the PBMCs, yielding at least 5 micrograms per sample. For every donor, an aliquot of PBMCs went through flow cytometry to measure the percentages of naive CD45RAhigh/CD27high T cells. The CDR3 goes from the cysteine to the phenylalanine over 16 residues. Only the CDR3 part of the read is kept: 48 bases, read in frame from the first base. V is shortened by 5 bases, J by 6 bases, and the region joining them spans 22 bases. Via the germline V gene, CDR1 is SGHTA and CDR2 FQGNSA. The protocol used for the library was 5' RACE. The run used an Illumina HiSeq 2500. A second roughly 6 to 12 cycle PCR used a sample-barcoded 5' primer and a J-beta primer mix. Each TCR beta cDNA molecule received a unique molecular identifier from a template-switch 5' adaptor carrying 12 random nucleotides. At least 2.5 million CDR3-containing paired-end reads were obtained from each sample. First-strand cDNA was synthesized from all RNA with the Mint cDNA synthesis kit, primed by a TRBC-specific oligonucleotide. Following uracil-DNA glycosylase treatment, a first 18-cycle PCR with universal primers M1SS and BC2_uni_R was performed on all cDNA. As for how the authors treated the data: Normalization of each sample was performed by random selection of 1 million high-quality reads, each carrying a distinct molecular identifier. Instead of being binned into consensus sequences, reads with shared molecular identifiers were discarded. MiTCR, set to a Q25 quality threshold and the strictest error-elimination algorithm, was used for CDR3 identification, clonotype clustering and error correction. A nonparametric unseen species model using Euler transformation provided a lower-bound estimate of total TCR beta diversity. TCRdb passed the public sequencing reads through fastp at Q25 and MiXCR, retaining productive beta sequences. Every distinct CDR3 protein forms one entry, paired with its most common genes and DNA. TCRdb, not the authors, supplied the V and J calls. Counted in this sample were hundreds of thousands of distinct CDR3 sequences; approximately 43% of them appeared once. The ten largest clones add up to less than 25% of the sample.

For this clonotype: The target of this receptor is not known. Qualities for individual bases were not recorded, and no much larger clone is one base off.

This clonotype originated in a woman aged 60-75 years in good health. The V and J segments used are TRBV7-2 and TRBJ1-2; a tentative D call is TRBD1 (5 bases match). The specimen sequenced was blood. Here the CDR3 is given as CASSPWAGTDGDGYTF. The nucleotides are TGTGCCAGCAGCCCCTGGGCAGGGACGGACGGGGATGGCTACACCTTC.